One sample yielded the 17 T cell receptor beta chains listed below, sequenced in a study of blood T cell repertoires in COVID-19. The data were produced by immunoSEQ multiplex PCR, yet TCRdb's version contains in-frame clones alone and is incomplete. The sample holds 200,000 to 250,000 clones; under 90% are singletons and the top ten take around 4.5%. The material sequenced was peripheral blood. These receptors originate from a man in his forties or fifties with acute or convalescent COVID-19.

About this clone: The same CDR3 is also encoded by other DNA sequences in this sample. The gene calls are TRBV6-5 and TRBJ1-1, with D tentatively TRBD1 (6 bases). The CDR3 length is 16 residues. Germline loops: CDR1 MNHEY, CDR2 SVGAGI. The V gene lost 0 bases and the J gene lost 0 bases, with 11 bases spanning the gap. The CDR3 loop reads CASSYSRGSLNTEAFF. The CDR3 coding sequence is TGTGCCAGCAGTTACTCGAGGGGGTCTCTGAACACTGAAGCTTTCTTT.

The chain employs TRBV7-9 and TRBJ2-2, with TRBD1 identical over 7 bases. Germline V CDR1 and CDR2: SEHNR, FQNEAQ (reference sequence). The CDR3 covers 16 residues. The ends lost 1 base at V and 1 base at J; junction bases unmatched: 3. CDR3 sequence reads: CASSLEGQLNTGELFF. CDR3 coding DNA: TGTGCCAGCAGCTTAGAGGGACAGTTGAACACCGGGGAGCTGTTTTTT.

This clone was counted a few times. CDR3 loop: CASSYSGRTQGTQYF. CDR3 in DNA: TGTGCCAGCAGTTACTCCGGACGGACCCAGGGGACCCAGTACTTC. The rearrangement joins TRBV6-5 to TRBJ2-5; possibly TRBD1 for D (5 bases). Deletions cut 0 bases from V and 7 bases from J, with 15 bases between. CDR1 MNHEY and CDR2 SVGAGI come from the germline V gene. This CDR3 spans 15 amino acids.

This sequence joins TRBV6-1 and TRBJ2-5; 9 nucleotides line up with TRBD2. The CDR3 is made up of 18 amino acids. CDR1 and CDR2 (germline): MNHNS, SASEGT. Trimming at V came to 4 bases and at J to 5 bases, leaving 17 bases not matched to a gene. CDR3 sequence reads: CASSGGTTGLASMETQYF. The DNA for the CDR3 is TGTGCCAGCAGTGGCGGGACGACGGGACTAGCCAGCATGGAGACCCAGTACTTC.

The V gene is TRBV20-1, the J gene TRBJ2-3, with D tentatively TRBD1 (6 bases). Trimming cost V 6 bases and J 5 bases, with 9 bases left between them. Germline V gene sequence: CDR1 DFQATT, CDR2 SNEGSKA (reference sequence). CDR3 length: 11 residues. The DNA for the CDR3 is TGCAGTGCCCCAGGGGTAGATACGCAGTATTTT. This encodes CSAPGVDTQYF.

The rearrangement links TRBV5-4 to TRBJ2-2, with 7 bases identical to TRBD2. Trimming took 0 bases from V and 2 from J; bases not matched to a gene: 1. Germline assignment: CDR1 SGHNT and CDR2 YYREEE (reference sequence). The CDR3 runs 15 residues. CDR3 region: CASSLGGGNTGELFF. The CDR3 DNA sequence: TGTGCCAGCAGCTTGGGCGGGGGTAACACCGGGGAGCTGTTTTTT.

Only a few counts were recorded for this clone. The J gene is TRBJ1-5, the V gene TRBV3-1 (or the pseudogene TRBV3-2); possibly TRBD1 for D (5 bases). V was trimmed by 1 base and J by 7 bases, leaving 8 bases between them. The germline CDR1 and CDR2 sequences are LGHDT and YNNKEL (reference sequence). This CDR3 is built from 13 residues. CDR3 DNA: TGTGCCAGCAGCCAAGCCCAGGGACAGCCCCAGCATTTT. It yields the protein CASSQAQGQPQHF.

This clone turned up a few times. This chain uses TRBV4-1 with TRBJ2-2, with 8 bases lining up with TRBD1. Losses at the gene ends were 2 bases for V and 5 bases for J; bases not matched to a gene: 10. The CDR3 has 17 residues. Germline V CDR1 and CDR2: MGHRA, YSYEKL. The CDR3 loop reads CASSQRGQGRGTGELFF. CDR3 in DNA: TGCGCCAGCAGCCAACGAGGACAGGGAAGGGGAACCGGGGAGCTGTTTTTT.

V gene TRBV4-2 combines with J gene TRBJ2-7; no definite D call. Germline loops: CDR1 LGHNA, CDR2 YNFKEQ. The CDR3 has 13 residues. Trimming cost V 1 base and J 4 bases, with 8 bases left between them. The CDR3 spells CASSQVPPYEQYF. The CDR3 region has the DNA TGTGCCAGCAGCCAAGTCCCCCCTTACGAGCAGTACTTC.

The V gene is TRBV6-2 or TRBV6-3, the J gene TRBJ1-5; TRBD1 might be the D (6 bases). Germline lookup yields CDR1 MNHEY and CDR2 SVGEGT. Between the trimmed V and J ends, which lost 5 bases and 2 bases, there was a span of 19 bases. The CDR3 is made up of 17 amino acids. CDR3 region: CASSLKTHRVGNQPQHF. The CDR3 DNA is TGTGCCAGCAGTCTCAAGACCCACAGGGTCGGCAATCAGCCCCAGCATTTT.

The V call is TRBV12-3 or TRBV12-4, the J call TRBJ1-2; maybe TRBD1 (5 bases). The V end lost 3 bases, the J end lost 3 bases, and 8 bases lay between the germline ends. The CDR3 contains 13 residues. This CDR3 is CASSFQGDYGYTF. DNA for the CDR3: TGTGCCAGCAGTTTTCAAGGGGACTATGGCTACACCTTC.

This rearrangement joins TRBV30 to TRBJ2-3; 7 bases line up with TRBD1. The V gene end was trimmed by 4 bases and the J gene end by 5 bases; junction bases not matched to a gene: 9. CDR3 length equals 14 residues. Germline-derived CDR1 and CDR2 are GTSNPN and SVGIG (reference sequence). The CDR3: CAWTRTGRRDTQYF. The CDR3 coding sequence is TGTGCCTGGACCCGGACAGGCCGACGAGATACGCAGTATTTT.

The V gene is TRBV27, the J gene TRBJ1-1, with 8 bases aligning to TRBD1. The CDR3 is 15 residues long. Trimming removed 2 bases from V and 7 bases from J; junction bases left unmatched: 9. Germline values: CDR1 MNHEY, CDR2 SMNVEV (reference sequence). In DNA, the CDR3 is TGTGCCAGCAGTTTAAGTTGGGCAGGGGGCATTGAAGCTTTCTTT. Translation: CASSLSWAGGIEAFF.

V is TRBV13 and J is TRBJ2-7; 13 bases align to TRBD2. This CDR3 region has 17 residues. Trimming took 4 bases from V and 1 from J; bases not matched to a gene: 7. Looked up from germline, CDR1 is PRHDT and CDR2 is FYEKMQ (reference sequence). The CDR3 loop is CASSSRRTSGGSYEQYF. CDR3 in DNA: TGTGCCAGCAGCTCAAGAAGGACTAGCGGGGGATCCTACGAGCAGTACTTC.

Points on this clone: The sample contains more than one DNA sequence encoding this CDR3. The rearrangement joins TRBV12-3 or TRBV12-4 to TRBJ1-3; tentative D call: TRBD1 (6 bases). The CDR3 has 13 amino acids. Trimming cost V 3 bases and J 3 bases, with 6 bases left between them. CDR3 amino acids: CASSFRGGNTIYF. The CDR3 DNA reads as TGTGCCAGCAGTTTCAGGGGTGGAAACACCATATATTTT.

J is TRBJ2-2 and V is TRBV2, with 7 bases that match TRBD1. The germline CDR1 and CDR2 sequences are SNHLY and FYNNEI. The V and J ends lost 10 bases and 2 bases, in that order; junction bases with no gene match: 10. This CDR3 is 15 amino acids long. The CDR3 DNA sequence: TGTGCCACCCGGCGACAGGGTACAAACACCGGGGAGCTGTTTTTT. The encoded protein is CATRRQGTNTGELFF.

The chain is built from TRBV6-5 and TRBJ1-6; 9 bases line up with TRBD1. Trimming took 5 bases from V and 11 from J; bases not matched to a gene: 10. The CDR3 has 15 amino acids. The germline V gene encodes CDR1 MNHEY and CDR2 SVGAGI. In DNA form, the CDR3 reads TGTGCCAGCAGTCAGGACAGGGGCCTGGGTGCACCCCTCCACTTT. Residues: CASSQDRGLGAPLHF.